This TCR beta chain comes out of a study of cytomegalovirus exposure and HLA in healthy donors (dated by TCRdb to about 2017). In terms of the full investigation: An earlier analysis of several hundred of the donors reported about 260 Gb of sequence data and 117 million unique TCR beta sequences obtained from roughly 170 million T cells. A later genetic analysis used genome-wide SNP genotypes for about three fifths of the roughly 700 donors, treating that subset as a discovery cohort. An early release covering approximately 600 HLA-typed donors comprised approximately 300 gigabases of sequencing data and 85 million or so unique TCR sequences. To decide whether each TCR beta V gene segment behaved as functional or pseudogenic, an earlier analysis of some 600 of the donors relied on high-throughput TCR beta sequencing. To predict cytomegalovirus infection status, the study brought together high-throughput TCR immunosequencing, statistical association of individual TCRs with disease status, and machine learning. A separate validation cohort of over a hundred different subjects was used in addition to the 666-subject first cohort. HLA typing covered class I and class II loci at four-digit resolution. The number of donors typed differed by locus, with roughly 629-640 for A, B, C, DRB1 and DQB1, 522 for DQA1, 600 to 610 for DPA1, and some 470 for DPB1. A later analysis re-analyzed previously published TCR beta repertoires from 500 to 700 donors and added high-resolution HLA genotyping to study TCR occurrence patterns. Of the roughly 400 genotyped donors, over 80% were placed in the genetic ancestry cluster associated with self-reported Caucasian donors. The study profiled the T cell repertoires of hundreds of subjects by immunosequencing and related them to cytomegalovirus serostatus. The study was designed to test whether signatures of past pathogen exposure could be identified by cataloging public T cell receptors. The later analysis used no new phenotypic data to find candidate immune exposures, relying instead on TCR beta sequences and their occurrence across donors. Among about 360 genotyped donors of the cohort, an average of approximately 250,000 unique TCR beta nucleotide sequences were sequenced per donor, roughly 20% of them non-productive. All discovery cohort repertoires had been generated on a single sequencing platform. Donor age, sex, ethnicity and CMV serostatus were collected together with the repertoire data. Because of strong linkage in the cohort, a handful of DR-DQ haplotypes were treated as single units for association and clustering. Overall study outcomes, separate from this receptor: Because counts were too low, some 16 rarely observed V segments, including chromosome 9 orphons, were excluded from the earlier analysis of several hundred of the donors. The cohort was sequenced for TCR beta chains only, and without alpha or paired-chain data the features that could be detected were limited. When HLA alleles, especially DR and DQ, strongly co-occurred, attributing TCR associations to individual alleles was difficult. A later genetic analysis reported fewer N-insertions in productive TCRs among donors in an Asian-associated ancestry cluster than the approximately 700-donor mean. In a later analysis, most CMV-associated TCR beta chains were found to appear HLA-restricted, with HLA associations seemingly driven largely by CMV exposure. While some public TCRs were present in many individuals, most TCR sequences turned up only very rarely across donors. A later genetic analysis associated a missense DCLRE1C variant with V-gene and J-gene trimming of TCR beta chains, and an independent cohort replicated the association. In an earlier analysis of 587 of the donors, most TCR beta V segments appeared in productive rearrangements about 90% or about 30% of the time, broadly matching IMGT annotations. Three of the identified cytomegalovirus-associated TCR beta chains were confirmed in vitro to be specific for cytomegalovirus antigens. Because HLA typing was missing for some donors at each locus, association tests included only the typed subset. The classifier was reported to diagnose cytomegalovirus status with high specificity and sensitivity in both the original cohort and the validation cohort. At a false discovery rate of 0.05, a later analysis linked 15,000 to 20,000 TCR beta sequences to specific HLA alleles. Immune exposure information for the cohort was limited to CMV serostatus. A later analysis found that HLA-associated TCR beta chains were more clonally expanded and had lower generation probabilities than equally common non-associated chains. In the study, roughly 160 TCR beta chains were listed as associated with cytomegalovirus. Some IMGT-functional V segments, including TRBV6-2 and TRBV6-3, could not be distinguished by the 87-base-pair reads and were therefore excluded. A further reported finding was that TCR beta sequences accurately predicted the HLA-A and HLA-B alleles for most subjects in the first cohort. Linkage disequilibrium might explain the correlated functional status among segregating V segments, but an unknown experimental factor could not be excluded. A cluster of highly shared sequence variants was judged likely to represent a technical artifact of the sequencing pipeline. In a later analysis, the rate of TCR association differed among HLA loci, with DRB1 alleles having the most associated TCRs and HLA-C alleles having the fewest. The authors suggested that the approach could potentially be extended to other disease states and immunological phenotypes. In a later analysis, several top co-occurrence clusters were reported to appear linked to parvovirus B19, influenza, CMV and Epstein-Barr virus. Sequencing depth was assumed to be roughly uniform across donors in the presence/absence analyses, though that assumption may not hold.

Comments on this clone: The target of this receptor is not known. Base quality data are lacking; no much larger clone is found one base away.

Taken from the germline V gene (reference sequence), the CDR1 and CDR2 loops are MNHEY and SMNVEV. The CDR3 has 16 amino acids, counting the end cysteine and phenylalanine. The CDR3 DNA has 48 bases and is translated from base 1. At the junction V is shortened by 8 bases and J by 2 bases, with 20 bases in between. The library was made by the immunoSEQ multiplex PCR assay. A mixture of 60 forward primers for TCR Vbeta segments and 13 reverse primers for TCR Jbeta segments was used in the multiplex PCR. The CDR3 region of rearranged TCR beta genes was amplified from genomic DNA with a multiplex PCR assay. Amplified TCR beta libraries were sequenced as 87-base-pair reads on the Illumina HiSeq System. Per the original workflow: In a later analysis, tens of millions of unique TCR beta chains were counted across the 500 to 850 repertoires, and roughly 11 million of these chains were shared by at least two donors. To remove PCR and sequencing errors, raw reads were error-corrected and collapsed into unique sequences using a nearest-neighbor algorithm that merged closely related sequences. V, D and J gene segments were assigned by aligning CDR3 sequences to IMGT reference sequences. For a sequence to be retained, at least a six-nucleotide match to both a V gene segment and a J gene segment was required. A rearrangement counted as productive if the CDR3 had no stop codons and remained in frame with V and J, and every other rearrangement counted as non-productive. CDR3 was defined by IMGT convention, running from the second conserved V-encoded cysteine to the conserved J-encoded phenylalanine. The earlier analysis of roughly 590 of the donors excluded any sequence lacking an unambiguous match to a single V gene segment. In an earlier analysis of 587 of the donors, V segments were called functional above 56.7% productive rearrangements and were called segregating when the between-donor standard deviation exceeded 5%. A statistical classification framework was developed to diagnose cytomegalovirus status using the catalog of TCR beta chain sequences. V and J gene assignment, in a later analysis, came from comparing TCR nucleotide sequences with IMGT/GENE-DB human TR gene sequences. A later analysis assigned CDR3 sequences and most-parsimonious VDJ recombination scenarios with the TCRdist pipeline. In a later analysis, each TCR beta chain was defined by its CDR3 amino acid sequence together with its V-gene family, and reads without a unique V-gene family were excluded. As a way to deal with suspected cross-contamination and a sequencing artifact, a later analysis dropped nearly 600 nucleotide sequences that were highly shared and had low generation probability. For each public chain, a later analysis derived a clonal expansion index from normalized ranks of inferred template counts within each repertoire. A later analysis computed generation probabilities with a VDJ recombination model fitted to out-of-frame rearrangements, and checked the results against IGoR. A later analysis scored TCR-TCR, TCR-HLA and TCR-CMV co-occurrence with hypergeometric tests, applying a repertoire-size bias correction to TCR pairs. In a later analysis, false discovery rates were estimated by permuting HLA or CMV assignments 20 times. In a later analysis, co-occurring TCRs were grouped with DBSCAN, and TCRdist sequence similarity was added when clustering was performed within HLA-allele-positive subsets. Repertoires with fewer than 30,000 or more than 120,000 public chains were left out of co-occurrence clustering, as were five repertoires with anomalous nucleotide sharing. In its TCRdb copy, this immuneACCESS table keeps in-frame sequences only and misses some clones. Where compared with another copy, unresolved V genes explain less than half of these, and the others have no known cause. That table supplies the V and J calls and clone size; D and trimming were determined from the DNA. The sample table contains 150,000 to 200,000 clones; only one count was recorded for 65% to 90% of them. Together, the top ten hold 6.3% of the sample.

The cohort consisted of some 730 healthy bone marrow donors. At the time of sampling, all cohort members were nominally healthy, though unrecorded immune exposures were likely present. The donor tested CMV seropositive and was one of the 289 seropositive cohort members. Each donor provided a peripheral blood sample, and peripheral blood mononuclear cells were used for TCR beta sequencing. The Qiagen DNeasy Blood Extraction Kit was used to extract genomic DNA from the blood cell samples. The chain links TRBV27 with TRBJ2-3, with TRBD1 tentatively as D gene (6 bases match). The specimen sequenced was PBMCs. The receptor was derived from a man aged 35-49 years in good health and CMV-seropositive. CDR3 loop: CASGGLMDTHTDTQYF. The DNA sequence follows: TGTGCCAGCGGGGGCCTCATGGACACACACACAGATACGCAGTATTTT.